This TCR beta chain was found in a study of identifying expanded T cells in peripheral blood. Points from the study as a whole: Differentially abundant clones: about 1.2 between replicates, about 16 at around 2 weeks, approximately 19 at four. Clone count variance between approximately two-week samples rose with total template count.

CDR3 length: 16 amino acids. Trimming removed 4 bases from V and 5 bases from J; junction bases left unmatched: 9. Germline V CDR1 and CDR2: SSHAT, FNYEAQ (reference sequence). This table comes from immunoSEQ multiplex PCR, and its TCRdb copy is limited to in-frame clones, with some not included. The sample yields about 90,000 clones, 75% to 90% seen once. Healthy donors had no documented immune events, such as infections, while sampled. In the case of this clone: Its antigen is currently unknown.

Sequenced: blood. This sequence originates from a person aged 18-70 years in good health. V is TRBV7-7 and J is TRBJ2-2, with 8 bases lining up with TRBD1. The CDR3 spells CASSSGQGWRTGELFF. The CDR3 DNA sequence: TGTGCCAGCAGCTCCGGACAGGGCTGGAGAACCGGGGAGCTGTTTTTT.